These T cell receptor beta chains were read from a single sample in a study of PD-1 blockade in classical Hodgkin lymphoma. TCRdb's table, derived via immunoSEQ multiplex PCR, lists solely in-frame clones and lacks some. The sample has 100,000 to 120,000 clones, around 90% seen once. The sample here was peripheral blood mononuclear cells (PBMCs), taken before the fourth cycle of nivolumab. The receptor set was obtained from a human donor with classical Hodgkin lymphoma. CDR3s include the opening cysteine and the closing phenylalanine or tryptophan. A D gene is named only where the DNA matches it firmly. Not all rows give a size; the values are once, few, many and, for expanded clones, a class.

CDR3 length	V gene	D gene	J gene	clone size	CDR3 protein	CDR3 DNA
14	TRBV11-2	.	TRBJ1-1	.	CASSTLWENTEAFF	TGTGCCAGCAGCACACTCTGGGAGAACACTGAAGCTTTCTTT
16	TRBV30	TRBD2	TRBJ2-3	.	CAWSEWTSEFTDTQYF	TGTGCCTGGAGCGAGTGGACTAGCGAATTCACAGATACGCAGTATTTT
16	TRBV19	TRBD2	TRBJ2-1	.	CASSIEAGTRGNEQFF	TGTGCCAGTAGTATAGAGGCGGGGACTAGGGGCAATGAGCAGTTCTTC
15	TRBV11-3	.	TRBJ2-1	.	CASSFSGSTYNEQFF	TGTGCCAGCAGTTTTAGCGGTAGTACCTACAATGAGCAGTTCTTC
15	TRBV14	.	TRBJ1-3	.	CASSQSVISGNTIYF	TGTGCCAGCAGCCAATCCGTCATCTCTGGAAACACCATATATTTT
14	TRBV5-6	.	TRBJ2-4	.	CASSGTGAKNIQYF	TGTGCCAGCAGCGGCACAGGAGCCAAAAACATTCAGTACTTC
11	TRBV4-1	.	TRBJ1-2	once	CASSQGAGYTF	TGCGCCAGCAGCCAAGGGGCGGGCTACACCTTC
16	TRBV7-8	.	TRBJ1-1	.	CASSLGGGHMNTEAFF	TGTGCCAGCAGCTTGGGTGGCGGACACATGAACACTGAAGCTTTCTTT
16	TRBV27	TRBD1	TRBJ1-2	once	CASTPQSPTGTYGYTF	TGTGCCAGCACCCCCCAGAGCCCGACAGGGACCTATGGCTACACCTTC
13	TRBV7-8	.	TRBJ2-5	.	CASSLDRQETQYF	TGTGCCAGCAGCTTGGACAGACAAGAGACCCAGTACTTC
15	TRBV7-8	.	TRBJ1-3	once	CASSRVRDSGNTIYF	TGTGCCAGCAGCCGAGTAAGAGACTCTGGAAACACCATATATTTT
15	TRBV7-9	TRBD2	TRBJ2-1	.	CASSPLTSGRDYQFF	TGTGCCAGCAGCCCCCTGACTAGCGGGAGGGACTATCAGTTCTTC
15	TRBV25-1	TRBD2	TRBJ2-5	.	CASSSSSQGGTQYYF	TGTGCCAGCAGTTCGAGTTCCCAGGGAGGGACCCAGTACTACTTC
18	TRBV7-9	TRBD2	TRBJ2-3	.	CASSVTRLAGLSTDTQYF	TGTGCCAGCAGCGTAACCCGACTAGCGGGGCTAAGCACAGATACGCAGTATTTT
15	TRBV29-1	.	TRBJ2-2	.	CSVDHGGINTGELFF	TGCAGCGTTGATCATGGGGGAATAAACACCGGGGAGCTGTTTTTT
17	TRBV23-1	TRBD2	TRBJ2-1	.	CASSRLGREGSYNEQFF	TGCGCCAGCAGTCGTTTGGGGCGGGAGGGCTCCTACAATGAGCAGTTCTTC
13	TRBV18	.	TRBJ2-5	.	CATADSLQETQYF	TGTGCCACCGCGGACAGCCTCCAAGAGACCCAGTACTTC
15	TRBV4-2	.	TRBJ2-3	.	CASSVGRMFTDTQYF	TGTGCCAGCAGCGTCGGTAGAATGTTCACAGATACGCAGTATTTT
21	TRBV27	TRBD1	TRBJ1-2	.	CASSLSGGGRFTGGISYGYTF	TGTGCCAGCAGTTTATCTGGAGGAGGGCGGTTTACAGGGGGCATCTCCTATGGCTACACCTTC
12	TRBV23-1	.	TRBJ2-7	.	CASSLDRCEQYF	TGCGCCAGCAGCCTTGACAGGTGCGAGCAGTACTTC
13	TRBV6-5	.	TRBJ1-2	.	CASSYSNGYGYTF	TGTGCCAGCAGTTACTCGAACGGGTACGGCTACACCTTC
15	TRBV14	.	TRBJ2-5	.	CASSQLRWGQETQYF	TGTGCCAGCAGCCAACTCAGGTGGGGTCAAGAGACCCAGTACTTC
13	TRBV27	.	TRBJ1-4	few	CASSFQGYEKLFF	TGTGCCAGCAGTTTTCAGGGGTATGAAAAACTGTTTTTT
11	TRBV6-5	.	TRBJ1-1	.	CASGPNTEAFF	TGTGCCAGCGGGCCGAACACTGAAGCTTTCTTT
15	TRBV10-3	TRBD1	TRBJ1-1	.	CAISEIPGTGDEAFF	TGTGCCATCAGCGAGATCCCCGGGACAGGGGATGAAGCTTTCTTT
15	TRBV7-2	TRBD1	TRBJ1-5	.	CASSATTGPNQPQHF	TGTGCCAGCAGCGCGACGACAGGGCCTAATCAGCCCCAGCATTTT
12	TRBV15	.	TRBJ2-1	once	CATSINYNEQFF	TGTGCCACCAGCATTAACTACAATGAGCAGTTCTTC
15	TRBV6-1	TRBD2	TRBJ2-2	.	CASSAPGLATGELFF	TGTGCCAGCAGTGCCCCGGGACTAGCCACCGGGGAGCTGTTTTTT
13	TRBV5-4	TRBD1	TRBJ2-7	.	CASSLQGAYEQYF	TGTGCCAGCAGCTTGCAGGGGGCCTACGAGCAGTACTTC
12	TRBV29-1	.	TRBJ1-1	.	CSGKLMNTEAFF	TGCAGCGGAAAGCTCATGAACACTGAAGCTTTCTTT
17	TRBV18	.	TRBJ1-1	.	CASSPLPDVRLNTEAFF	TGTGCCAGCTCACCCCTCCCTGATGTCAGACTGAACACTGAAGCTTTCTTT
13	TRBV28	.	TRBJ2-1	.	CASSPVYYNEQFF	TGTGCCAGCAGCCCGGTCTACTACAATGAGCAGTTCTTC
15	TRBV5-6	.	TRBJ1-2	.	CASSFPQGYVDGYTF	TGTGCCAGCAGCTTCCCGCAGGGATACGTAGATGGCTACACCTTC
16	TRBV5-5	.	TRBJ2-1	.	CASSLERDLSYNEQFF	TGTGCCAGCAGCTTGGAAAGGGACCTTTCCTACAATGAGCAGTTCTTC
14	TRBV6-5	.	TRBJ1-1	.	CASGRPGQVQKAFF	TGTGCCAGCGGCCGACCAGGGCAGGTACAAAAAGCTTTCTTT
12	TRBV28	.	TRBJ2-7	.	CASSLMVYEQYF	TGTGCCAGCAGTTTGATGGTCTACGAGCAGTACTTC
16	TRBV7-8	TRBD2	TRBJ2-7	.	CASSLALTSGTSEQYF	TGTGCCAGCAGCTTAGCGCTGACTAGCGGGACCTCCGAGCAGTACTTC
14	TRBV18	TRBD1	TRBJ2-1	.	CASSPPNRGNEQFF	TGTGCCAGCTCACCACCAAACAGGGGAAATGAGCAGTTCTTC
15	TRBV10-1	.	TRBJ2-7	.	CASSLDLQGKYEQYF	TGCGCCAGCTCTTTGGACCTACAGGGAAAATACGAGCAGTACTTC
15	TRBV27	.	TRBJ1-1	.	CASSFQGWQNTEAFF	TGTGCCAGCAGTTTCCAGGGGTGGCAGAACACTGAAGCTTTCTTT
16	TRBV7-2	.	TRBJ2-1	.	CASRPGGTSSYNEQFF	TGTGCCAGCAGACCTGGGGGAACTAGCTCCTACAATGAGCAGTTCTTC
17	TRBV18	.	TRBJ1-4	.	CASSPGRSISTNEKLFF	TGTGCCAGCTCACCGGGACGGAGTATATCAACTAATGAAAAACTGTTTTTT
13	TRBV30	.	TRBJ1-1	.	CAWMRAPDTEAFF	TGTGCCTGGATGAGGGCCCCGGACACTGAAGCTTTCTTT
16	TRBV5-1	.	TRBJ1-1	.	CASSSTPGPTGTEAFF	TGCGCCAGCAGCTCGACCCCGGGACCCACGGGTACTGAAGCTTTCTTT
12	TRBV4-1	.	TRBJ1-1	.	CASRVGEGEAFF	TGCGCCAGCAGGGTAGGGGAGGGTGAAGCTTTCTTT
14	TRBV9	.	TRBJ2-3	few	CASSVGPLGETQYF	TGTGCCAGCAGCGTAGGGCCCTTGGGAGAGACGCAGTATTTT
13	TRBV29-1	.	TRBJ2-3	once	CSVVRGSTDTQYF	TGCAGCGTAGTTCGGGGGAGCACAGATACGCAGTATTTT
14	TRBV6-6	.	TRBJ2-5	.	CASSYSGSQETQYF	TGTGCCAGCAGTTACTCGGGGTCCCAAGAGACCCAGTACTTC
15	TRBV11-2	.	TRBJ1-5	.	CASSLTDGSNQPQHF	TGTGCCAGCAGCTTAACGGATGGGAGCAATCAGCCCCAGCATTTT
14	TRBV2	.	TRBJ2-2	many	CASRAGTNTGELFF	TGTGCCAGCAGGGCAGGGACGAACACCGGGGAGCTGTTTTTT
15	TRBV5-4	TRBD2	TRBJ2-7	.	CASSLGTSGIPRQYF	TGTGCCAGCAGCCTCGGGACTAGCGGGATTCCGCGGCAGTACTTC
16	TRBV9	TRBD2	TRBJ2-7	.	CASSLLAGGPADEQYF	TGTGCCAGCAGCCTCCTAGCGGGAGGGCCAGCTGACGAGCAGTACTTC
14	TRBV18	.	TRBJ1-1	.	CASSPQTGNTEAFF	TGTGCCAGCTCACCCCAGACAGGGAACACTGAAGCTTTCTTT
11	TRBV10-3	.	TRBJ1-3	.	CAVSRANTIYF	TGTGCCGTTTCACGAGCGAACACCATATATTTT
15	TRBV4-1	.	TRBJ2-1	.	CASSQDGIGDSEQFF	TGCGCCAGCAGCCAAGATGGGATCGGGGATAGTGAGCAGTTCTTC
13	TRBV13	TRBD2	TRBJ2-5	.	CASSLGGGETQYF	TGTGCCAGCAGCTTAGGGGGAGGGGAGACCCAGTACTTC
14	TRBV5-4	TRBD2	TRBJ2-7	.	CASSGTSGSYEQYF	TGTGCCAGCAGCGGGACTAGCGGCTCCTACGAGCAGTACTTC